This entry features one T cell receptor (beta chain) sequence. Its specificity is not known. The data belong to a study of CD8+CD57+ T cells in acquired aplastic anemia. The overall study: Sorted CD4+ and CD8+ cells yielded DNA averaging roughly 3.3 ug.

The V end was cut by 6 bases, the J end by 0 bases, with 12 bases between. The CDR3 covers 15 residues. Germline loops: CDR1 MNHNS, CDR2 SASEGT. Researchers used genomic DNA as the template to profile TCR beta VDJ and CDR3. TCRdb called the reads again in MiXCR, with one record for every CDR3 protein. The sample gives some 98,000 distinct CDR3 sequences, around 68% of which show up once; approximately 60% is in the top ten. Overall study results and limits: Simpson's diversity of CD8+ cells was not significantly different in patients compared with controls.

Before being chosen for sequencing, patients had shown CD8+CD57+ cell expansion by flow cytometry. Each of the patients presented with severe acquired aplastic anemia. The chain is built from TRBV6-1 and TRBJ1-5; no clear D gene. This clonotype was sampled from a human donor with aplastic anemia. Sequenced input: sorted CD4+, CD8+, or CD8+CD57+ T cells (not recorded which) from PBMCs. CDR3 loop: CASSVTGDSNQPQHF. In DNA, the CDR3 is TGTGCCAGCAGCGTTACCGGGGATAGCAATCAGCCCCAGCATTTT.